The 23 T cell receptor beta chains below all came from one sample that was sequenced in a study of post-analysis software for immune sequencing data. Which antigens these TCRs recognize remains unknown. TCR beta cDNA libraries had unique molecular identifiers. TCRdb called the PCR reads again in MiXCR, with one record for every CDR3 protein. The table includes hundreds of thousands of distinct CDR3 sequences, more than 30% detected once. General study findings and limits: About five TRBV segments occurring more often in patients than controls included TRBV5-6, TRBV5-1 and TRBV20-1.

Specimen: blood. These receptors originate from a girl aged 2 to 10 with multiple sclerosis.

The chain couples TRBV6-2 or TRBV6-3 to TRBJ2-1; 8 bases agree with TRBD1. V was pared by 7 bases and J by 6 bases, with 11 bases of the junction left unmatched. This CDR3 comprises 15 residues. The germline V gene has CDR1 MNHEY and CDR2 SVGEGT. In nucleotides, the CDR3 is TGTGCCAGCACCCGGACAGGGAGGAGGGGCAATGAGCAGTTCTTC. This translates into CASTRTGRRGNEQFF.

This clonotype was picked up a small number of times. The V call is TRBV13, the J call TRBJ2-4; the match to TRBD1 covers 8 bases. V trimming: 5 bases; J trimming: 4 bases; junction bases outside the gene matches: 7. The CDR3 contains 15 residues. Germline CDR1 is PRHDT and CDR2 is FYEKMQ (reference sequence). CDR3 region: CASSPRQGIKNIQYF. Written as DNA, the CDR3 is TGTGCCAGCAGCCCCCGACAGGGGATTAAAAACATTCAGTACTTC.

This clonotype was counted only a few times. This rearrangement joins TRBV5-6 to TRBJ1-1; 8 bases match TRBD1. The V gene's germline CDR1 is SGHDT and CDR2 YYEEEE. The junction had 7 bases not matched to a gene; V was cut back by 1 base and J by 8 bases. The CDR3 runs to 14 residues. CDR3 DNA: TGTGCCAGCAGCTTGTTGTACAGGGGGGCCGAAGCTTTCTTT. The encoded protein is CASSLLYRGAEAFF.

In its sample, this clonotype was seen a few times. Given a much more abundant clone one base away, this may be a read error. The gene calls are TRBV7-2 and TRBJ2-7; no clear D. The germline gives CDR1 SGHTA, CDR2 FQGNSA. There are 11 residues in the CDR3. With 4 bases removed from V and 2 bases from J, the gap between germline ends came to 3 bases. The CDR3 DNA reads as TGTGCCAGCAGCTACACCTACGAGCAGTACTTC. This gives the protein CASSYTYEQYF.

About this clonotype: Germline and junction disagree at one end, which may indicate a read error. The chain is built from TRBV6-2 or TRBV6-3 and TRBJ2-1, with 12 nucleotides matching TRBD2. This CDR3 has 15 residues. Germline assignment: CDR1 MNHEY and CDR2 SVGEGT. The CDR3 bases are TGTACCAGCAGACTAGCGGGAGCATCTCAGGCCGAGCAGTTCTTC. Its translation is CTSRLAGASQAEQFF.

Here the CDR3 reads CASSYLPGTGRGQQFF. DNA for the CDR3: TGTGCCAGCTCATACCTCCCCGGGACAGGCCGCGGACAGCAGTTCTTC. The chain employs TRBV6-2 or TRBV6-3 and TRBJ2-1; TRBD1 matches at 8 bases. Losses at the gene ends were 8 bases for V and 11 bases for J; bases not matched to a gene: 20. This CDR3 comprises 16 residues. Germline lookup yields CDR1 MNHEY and CDR2 SVGEGT.

This sequence joins TRBV12-5 and TRBJ2-5; TRBD1 agrees at 10 bases. The germline gives CDR1 LGHNT, CDR2 FRNRAP. Trimming at V came to 0 bases and at J to 4 bases, leaving 5 bases not matched to a gene. The CDR3 extends over 16 amino acids. CDR3 sequence: CASGLVGTGDGETQYF. Here the CDR3 DNA reads TGTGCTAGTGGTTTGGTGGGGACAGGGGATGGAGAGACCCAGTACTTC.

This chain links TRBV12-3 or TRBV12-4 with TRBJ2-1; 11 nucleotides align to TRBD2. The CDR3 extends over 19 amino acids. The V segment lost 3 bases and the J segment 0 bases; nucleotides outside the gene matches: 10. CDR3 DNA sequence: TGTGCCAGCAGTTTCGGACTAGCGGGTACAGAGAGCTCCTACAATGAGCAGTTCTTC. Protein: CASSFGLAGTESSYNEQFF.

The rearrangement links TRBV15 to TRBJ1-4, with D uncertain. From germline, CDR1 is LNHNV and CDR2 YYDKDF (reference sequence). Trimming left V 0 bases short and J 5 bases short, with 10 bases between. The CDR3 is 15 residues long. This CDR3 is CATSRDAGDNEKLFF. The CDR3 DNA reads TGTGCCACCAGCAGAGACGCAGGAGACAATGAAAAACTGTTTTTT.

The V call is TRBV6-6, the J call TRBJ2-1; TRBD1 is a possible D gene (6 bases). The germline gives CDR1 MNHNY, CDR2 SVGAGI (reference sequence). CDR3 size: 13 residues. V was shortened by 2 bases and J by 7 bases, with 9 bases between the two germline ends. The CDR3 nucleotides are TGTGCCAGCAGTTACGGGGGCAAAAATGAGCAGTTCTTC. Amino acids: CASSYGGKNEQFF.

The chain employs TRBV7-2 and TRBJ1-4; D possibly corresponds to TRBD1 (5 bases). CDR3 length: 15 amino acids. Germline V gene sequence: CDR1 SGHTA, CDR2 FQGNSA. Trimming cost V 1 base and J 8 bases, with 14 bases left between them. CDR3 nucleotides: TGTGCCAGCAGCTTAGGTGGGGGTTCAAGAGAAAAACTGTTTTTT. Translation gives CASSLGGGSREKLFF.

The chain couples TRBV28 to TRBJ2-5; D unclear. Germline CDR1 is MDHEN and CDR2 is SYDVKM. V lost 6 bases to trimming and J lost 7 bases, with 12 bases between them. The CDR3 spans 12 residues. CDR3 nucleotides: TGTGCCAGCAGCACGCAGACGGGGACCCAGTACTTC. Its translation: CASSTQTGTQYF. The full variable domain, its missing parts supplied by reference TRBV28 and TRBJ2-5, is DVKVTQSSRYLVKRTGEKVFLECVQDMDHENMFWYRQDPGLGLRLIYFSYDVKMKEKGDIPEGYSVSREKKERFSLILESASTNQTSMYLCASSTQTGTQYFGPGTRLLVL.

The gene calls are TRBV7-8 and TRBJ2-5; tentatively, D is TRBD2 (5 bases). The J call is doubtful: the DNA matches TRBJ2-7 better. From germline, CDR1 is SGHVS and CDR2 FQNEAQ. The CDR3 covers 16 residues. CDR3 bases: TGTGCCAGCAGCTTATTCGGGGTGGCGCTGTCAGGCGAGCAGTACTTC. This translates into CASSLFGVALSGEQYF.

On this clonotype itself: The junction differs from germline at one of its ends, possibly a read error. CDR3 sequence reads: CSARDLTSGRISTGTQYF. The CDR3 DNA sequence: TGCAGTGCTAGAGACCTCACCTCGGGACGGATAAGCACAGGTACGCAGTATTTT. The chain employs TRBV20-1 and TRBJ2-3; D may correspond to TRBD1 or TRBD2 (5 bases each). This CDR3 spans 18 amino acids. The germline V gene has CDR1 DFQATT and CDR2 SNEGSKA (reference sequence).

This clonotype was found a few times. For the CDR3, the DNA is TGTGCCAGCGGAGACGAGGAGCAGTACTTC. This sequence encodes CASGDEEQYF. This chain joins TRBV7-9 and TRBJ2-7, with no clear D. The CDR3 has 10 residues. Trimming shortened V by 8 bases and J by 7 bases, and 9 bases separated the two germline ends. CDR1 SEHNR and CDR2 FQNEAQ come from the germline V gene (reference sequence).

The rearrangement links TRBV29-1 to TRBJ2-5; 8 nucleotides line up with TRBD2. V trimming: 6 bases; J trimming: 0 bases; junction bases outside the gene matches: 21. Germline CDR1 SQVTM, CDR2 ANQGSEA. This CDR3 has 19 residues. In DNA, the CDR3 is TGCAGCGTCCACCACACGTTCGGCGGGAGGAGGTTGCACCAAGAGACCCAGTACTTC. This encodes CSVHHTFGGRRLHQETQYF.

A few counts support this clonotype. J is TRBJ2-5 and V is TRBV27, with 8 bases identical to TRBD2. The length of the CDR3 is 15 residues. The junction had 14 bases not matched to a gene; V was cut back by 5 bases and J by 9 bases. Germline CDR1 and CDR2: MNHEY and SMNVEV (reference sequence). The CDR3 sequence is CASSPTSGSSGSQYF. The CDR3 DNA reads TGTGCCAGCAGTCCTACTAGCGGCAGCTCGGGGTCCCAGTACTTC.

The chain carries TRBV7-2 and TRBJ2-1, with a possible D match to TRBD2 (6 bases). With 3 bases removed from V and 7 bases from J, the gap between germline ends came to 13 bases. The CDR3 runs to 14 residues. The germline gives CDR1 SGHTA, CDR2 FQGNSA. CDR3 DNA sequence: TGTGCCAGCAGCTTTGTTTGGGGGAGGAATGAGCAGTTCTTC. This encodes CASSFVWGRNEQFF.

The chain is built from TRBV7-9 and TRBJ1-6; D gene ambiguous. V lost 5 bases and J lost 8, with 13 bases in between. From germline, CDR1 is SEHNR and CDR2 FQNEAQ (reference sequence). The CDR3 extends over 14 amino acids. CDR3 bases: TGTGCCAGCAGCCCACTTGGTTCCTATTCACCCCTCCACTTT. Its protein product is CASSPLGSYSPLHF.

The genes are TRBV7-7 and TRBJ2-1; 11 bases map to TRBD2. CDR3 length: 15 residues. Germline V gene sequence: CDR1 SSHAT, CDR2 FNYEAQ (reference sequence). V lost 5 bases to trimming and J lost 13 bases; unmatched junction nucleotides: 13. The chain's CDR3 is CASSLEASGGRTQFF. For the CDR3, the DNA is TGTGCCAGCAGCCTAGAGGCTAGCGGGGGGCGGACCCAGTTCTTC.

The chain is built from TRBV7-2 and TRBJ2-1; 10 nucleotides line up with TRBD1. Germline V lookup: CDR1 SGHTA, CDR2 FQGNSA. There are 13 residues in the CDR3. Trimming took 5 bases from V and 15 from J; bases not matched to a gene: 10. The CDR3 DNA is TGTGCCAGCAGCCCACGTGACAGGGGGCCGCTGTTCTTC. Its translation is CASSPRDRGPLFF.

This chain connects TRBV10-3 to TRBJ1-2; 10 bases map to TRBD1. The V gene end was trimmed by 6 bases and the J gene end by 6 bases; junction bases not matched to a gene: 7. The CDR3 runs 14 residues. Looked up from germline, CDR1 is ENHRY and CDR2 is SYGVKD. The CDR3 DNA follows: TGTGCCATCAGGTCCGGGACAGGGGAGGATGGCTACACCTTC. It translates to CAIRSGTGEDGYTF.

This clonotype was seen a handful of times. The rearrangement joins TRBV29-1 to TRBJ2-5; D remains unclear. Trimming left V 4 bases short and J 1 base short, with 10 bases between. This CDR3 region has 13 residues. Germline CDR1 and CDR2: SQVTM and ANQGSEA. CDR3 amino acids: CSVGMVLQETQYF. The CDR3 DNA follows: TGCAGCGTTGGGATGGTGCTCCAAGAGACCCAGTACTTC.